A selection of T cell receptor beta chains follows, all from one sample in a study of breast tumors, draining lymph nodes, adjacent tissues. TCRdb re-analysed the multiplex PCR reads in MiXCR, keeping a single row per CDR3 protein. Among 150,000 to 250,000 distinct CDR3 sequences, 30% to 40% were seen once, and the ten largest hold roughly 4%. Source material: axillary lymph node tissue. Receptors originate from a female donor with breast cancer. Some clones in this sample may be carry-over from other donors' samples. Both conserved end residues are part of each CDR3.

16,TRBJ1-5,TRBV20-1,CSAIDRTPALNQPQHF
13,TRBJ2-5,TRBV4-3,CASSQDGGETQYF
12,TRBJ1-2,TRBV3-1,CASSIGTDGYTF
15,TRBJ2-1,TRBV11-2,CASSLGTGSYNEQFF
16,TRBJ1-3,TRBV7-2,CASSSRDSFSGNTIYF
15,TRBJ2-3,TRBV5-6,CASSSLAAGTDTQYF
12,TRBJ1-2,TRBV28,CASRKGDYGYTF
15,TRBJ2-7,TRBV18,CASSTGTGLYYEQYF
17,TRBJ2-2,TRBV10-3,CAISESASGSKAGELFF
13,TRBJ2-1,TRBV7-8,CASSSGHYNEQFF
17,TRBJ2-7,TRBV5-1,CASSLAGGGPSSYEQYF
15,TRBJ2-3,TRBV6-6,CASNVRGAGTDTQYF
15,TRBJ2-1,TRBV12-3/TRBV12-4,CASSGGLADNNEQFF
16,TRBJ2-5,TRBV4-3,CASSQDRARVQETQYF
12,TRBJ1-2,TRBV5-5,CASRRQGIDYTF
15,TRBJ2-7,TRBV6-6,CASSYSDYTSYEQYF
15,TRBJ2-3,TRBV6-6,CASSHRAGATDTQYF
13,TRBJ1-4,TRBV11-3,CASSSGENEKLFF
18,TRBJ2-4,TRBV20-1,CSASSPSLAGGAKNIQYF
13,TRBJ2-1,TRBV28,CASSTTGGGEQFF
15,TRBJ1-5,TRBV20-1,CSAEEWGTGNQPQHF
16,TRBJ2-6,TRBV6-1,CASSERQGTGANVLTF
16,TRBJ1-1,TRBV5-1,CASSWGDRDMLTEAFF
16,TRBJ1-2,TRBV18,CASSPGDGGGSYGYTF
16,TRBJ1-2,TRBV2,CASSDWGSGQGGGYTF
14,TRBJ2-3,TRBV18,CASSPPGVTDTQYF
14,TRBJ2-3,TRBV4-1,CASTMTGITDTQYF
14,TRBJ2-7,TRBV6-6,CASSLAGVGMWQYF
17,TRBJ2-1,TRBV14,CASSQRRSSGKSNEQFF
14,TRBJ2-5,TRBV6-5,CASRQRAGRETQYF
11,TRBJ2-3,TRBV5-5,CASSLDSGATF
11,TRBJ1-1,TRBV19,CATKENTEAFF
13,TRBJ2-1,TRBV20-1,CSAPGQGYNEQFF